This paragraph reports one TCR beta chain. Its matching antigen is unknown. These data originate in a study of PD-1 blockade in mismatch repair-deficient tumors. About the study: Patients had around 12 mismatch repair-deficient cancer types, all previously treated and progressing.

CDR3 size: 16 residues. The V and J ends lost 5 bases and 2 bases, in that order; junction bases with no gene match: 8. The germline CDR1 and CDR2 sequences are SEHNR and FQNEAQ (reference sequence). Data came from immunoSEQ multiplex PCR; TCRdb stores just in-frame clones and leaves some out. The sample lists over 75,000 clones, over 70% occurring once. Notes on the study in general: After pembrolizumab, tumor-resident clones rose rapidly, then generally contracted before radiologic responses.

PCR or immunohistochemistry showed mismatch repair deficiency in every enrolled patient. This sequence joins TRBV7-9 and TRBJ2-1, with 8 bases matching TRBD2. This specimen consisted of peripheral blood, obtained 12 weeks after starting pembrolizumab. The origin of this receptor is an adult with mismatch repair-deficient cancer. The CDR3 reads CASSTVAGRPYNEQFF. In DNA form, the CDR3 reads TGTGCCAGCAGCACCGTAGCGGGGAGACCCTACAATGAGCAGTTCTTC.